This TCR beta chain was identified during a study of T cell clonotyping in hematopoietic cell transplantation (dated by TCRdb to 2020 to 2023). Notes on the research overall: Pretransplant recipient samples were obtained after cytoreduction. Patients were recruited between September 2015 and January 2017 and followed until September 2020 or death. A total of 120 to 150 blood samples were collected in the study from approximately 32 consecutive transplant recipients and their related donors. Study-wide findings and limitations: Broader TCR repertoire diversity after transplant was predicted by Inverse Simpson Index values from donors and from recipients before transplant. The sample size was limited, and CD4 and CD8 repertoire contributions could not be separated because cells were not sorted. Recipient repertoires showed only a small fraction of overlap with donor repertoires, and over 95% appeared de novo at the given depth. After transplant, TCR diversity in recipients dropped, and pathologically expanded clonotypes increased progressively from day 30 to day 180.

A word on this clone: What antigen it recognizes has not been identified. Base qualities are not provided; no much larger clone lies one nucleotide away.

From its cysteine to its phenylalanine, the CDR3 spans 12 amino acids. Only the CDR3 region is kept as DNA, spanning 36 bases read in frame from base 1. From the germline V gene, CDR1 is MNHEY and CDR2 is SVGAGI. V loses 11 bases, J loses 6 bases, and the germline ends lie 16 bases apart. The immunoSEQ assay, a bias-controlled multiplex PCR using V- and J-specific primers, was used to amplify TCR beta CDR3 regions from genomic DNA. In a second PCR step, the CDR3 amplicons were tagged with a proprietary barcode plus Illumina adapter sequences. CDR3 libraries were sequenced on an Illumina MiSeq instrument. The source study handled its data this way. Export and quality control were performed with immunoSEQ Analyzer 3.0, and downstream analyses were performed with R Bioconductor and Immunarch. Repertoire metrics were calculated using only productive rearrangements within the normalized downsampled data set. In the normalized cohort, a clonotype counted as pathologically expanded if the clonotype was larger than 5 templates. The Inverse Simpson Index served as the measure of repertoire diversity. To capture all clonotypes, the CMV-specificity analyses were run on the non-normalized data set. Held by TCRdb, this immuneACCESS table contains in-frame sequences only and omits some clones. Under half of the omission traces to an unresolved V gene where checked; the cause of the rest is unknown. V, J and clone size derive from that table, while D and trimming were established from the DNA sequence. The sample profile shows some 28,000 clones; roughly 85% of them were found once. The ten largest account for around 1.9% of the sample.

The sample's time point label, in plain terms: recipient sample about 28 days before transplant, after cytoreduction. Blood samples were obtained from recipients approximately 28 days before transplant and at days 30, 100 and 180 after transplant. Nuclei Lysis Solution was used to extract genomic DNA from fresh or cryopreserved unfractionated peripheral blood mononuclear cells. This TCR was sampled from a middle-aged man with acute myeloid leukemia. Some clones in this sample may be carry-over from other donors' samples. Here the chain combines TRBV6-5 and TRBJ1-2; 5 matching bases give a weak D call of TRBD1. The starting material was peripheral blood mononuclear cells, obtained before stem cell transplant. The DNA is TGTGCCGCGTTCCGGGGGGGAGATGGCTACACCTTC. It encodes CAAFRGGDGYTF.